The 23 T cell receptor beta chains below come from one sample, sequenced in a study of cytomegalovirus exposure and HLA in healthy donors. The PCR ran on 60 Vbeta and 13 Jbeta primers. Here immunoSEQ multiplex PCR was the method, and the copy in TCRdb shows in-frame clones only, minus some. The data show roughly 79,000 clones, about 70% seen once. Material for sequencing was PBMCs. The receptors here all came from a woman in her 50s in good health and CMV-seropositive.

The genes are TRBV6-6 and TRBJ1-2; tentative D call: TRBD1 (5 bases). The CDR3 loop spans 14 amino acids. The V end was cut by 3 bases, the J end by 0 bases, with 8 bases between. Germline loops: CDR1 MNHNY, CDR2 SVGAGI (reference sequence). The CDR3 sequence is CASSYPTANYGYTF. The CDR3 region has the DNA TGTGCCAGCAGTTATCCGACAGCTAACTATGGCTACACCTTC.

This clone came up a few times. The V and J genes are TRBV5-6 and TRBJ1-4; D gene ambiguous. V lost 0 bases, J lost 13 bases, and 10 bases lay in between. This CDR3 is built from 12 residues. Germline CDR1 SGHDT, CDR2 YYEEEE. CDR3 loop: CASSLDAEGLFF. The CDR3 region has the DNA TGTGCCAGCAGCTTGGATGCGGAGGGACTGTTTTTT. The full variable domain, completed using reference TRBV5-6 and TRBJ1-4, is DAGVTQSPTHLIKTRGQQVTLRCSPKSGHDTVSWYQQALGQGPQFIFQYYEEEERQRGNFPDRFSGHQFPNYSSELNVNALLLGDSALYLCASSLDAEGLFFGSGTQLSVL.

J is TRBJ1-3 and V is TRBV6-5; 7 nucleotides line up with TRBD1. V lost 5 bases and J lost 4; bases outside the gene matches: 8. CDR1 MNHEY and CDR2 SVGAGI come from the germline V gene. This CDR3 contains 15 residues. The CDR3 region is CASSGTGAPGNTIYF. The CDR3 DNA reads TGTGCCAGCAGTGGTACAGGGGCGCCGGGAAACACCATATATTTT.

The CDR3 DNA reads as TGTGCCAGCAGCTTAGGAACTAGCTACAATGAGCAGTTCTTC. This gives the protein CASSLGTSYNEQFF. This chain connects TRBV7-3 to TRBJ2-1, with D possibly matching TRBD2 (5 bases). Trimming shortened V by 2 bases and J by 3 bases, and 8 bases separated the two germline ends. Germline V gives CDR1 SGHTA, CDR2 FQGTGA. The CDR3 extends over 14 amino acids.

The chain carries TRBV9 and TRBJ2-3; 12 bases fit TRBD2. The germline gives CDR1 SGDLS, CDR2 YYNGEE. Trimming removed 8 bases from V and 5 bases from J; junction bases left unmatched: 6. There are 14 residues in the CDR3. This chain's CDR3 is CASSTSGRLDTQYF. CDR3 sequence (DNA): TGTGCCAGTTCGACTAGCGGGAGACTAGATACGCAGTATTTT.

J is TRBJ2-7 and V is TRBV19; 8 positions match TRBD1. Trimming took 3 bases from V and 0 from J; bases not matched to a gene: 4. CDR3 length: 15 amino acids. From germline, CDR1 is LNHDA and CDR2 SQIVND (reference sequence). The CDR3 loop reads CASSISGQDSYEQYF. Written as DNA, the CDR3 is TGTGCCAGTAGTATCTCGGGACAGGACTCCTACGAGCAGTACTTC.

The chain has TRBV9 and TRBJ2-5; the match to TRBD2 covers 7 bases. With 3 bases clipped from V and 4 bases from J, the junction kept 6 bases outside the gene matches. This CDR3 spans 14 amino acids. CDR1 SGDLS and CDR2 YYNGEE come from the germline V gene. Written as DNA, the CDR3 is TGTGCCAGCAGCGATGGGAGGGCCGGAGAGACCCAGTACTTC. It is translated as CASSDGRAGETQYF.

This sequence joins TRBV27 and TRBJ2-7, with a weak D call TRBD2 (5 bases). The CDR3 consists of 14 residues. V was trimmed by 3 bases and J by 4 bases, leaving 13 bases between them. CDR1 is MNHEY and CDR2 is SMNVEV in the germline V gene (reference sequence). The CDR3, as DNA: TGTGCCAGCAGTTTGATAGAATCGGGATACGAGCAGTACTTC. Protein sequence: CASSLIESGYEQYF.

The chain uses TRBV5-1 and TRBJ1-5; tentative D call: TRBD1 (6 bases). The CDR3 is 13 residues long. V lost 0 bases to trimming and J lost 5 bases, with 6 bases between them. The germline gives CDR1 SGHRS, CDR2 YFSETQ. DNA for the CDR3: TGCGCCAGCAGCTTGGCAGGGGATCAGCCCCAGCATTTT. Residues: CASSLAGDQPQHF.

The CDR3 here is CARGADRVSDTQYF. For the CDR3, the DNA is TGTGCCAGGGGAGCGGACCGTGTATCAGATACGCAGTATTTT. The rearrangement links TRBV2 to TRBJ2-3; D might be TRBD2 (5 bases). V lost 9 bases to trimming and J lost 4 bases, with 17 bases between them. The length of the CDR3 is 14 residues. CDR1 SNHLY and CDR2 FYNNEI come from the germline V gene.

The chain employs TRBV29-1 and TRBJ2-7; 9 nucleotides match TRBD1. The CDR3 consists of 12 residues. Germline V gene lookup returns CDR1 SQVTM and CDR2 ANQGSEA. After removal of 7 bases from V and 6 bases from J, the junction contained 7 bases not matched to a gene. The CDR3 nucleotides read TGCAGCGCTGTCGGGACAGGGCCCGAGCAGTACTTC. Protein: CSAVGTGPEQYF.

The chain combines TRBV9 with TRBJ2-1; the D gene is possibly TRBD1 (6 bases). CDR1 and CDR2 from the germline V gene are SGDLS and YYNGEE. The CDR3 is 14 residues long. V dropped 6 bases and J dropped 9 bases, with 19 bases sitting between them. The CDR3 sequence is CASTTWGHHGEQFF. The DNA of the CDR3 is TGTGCCAGCACCACATGGGGACACCACGGTGAGCAGTTCTTC.

The chain carries TRBV6-6 and TRBJ2-4, with TRBD1 identical over 11 bases. The germline CDR1 and CDR2 sequences are MNHNY and SVGAGI (reference sequence). The J segment lost 9 bases and the V segment lost 6 bases, leaving 7 bases of the junction unmatched. The CDR3 sequence is 14 residues long. Here the CDR3 reads CASSVGQGAFIQYF. In DNA form, the CDR3 reads TGTGCCAGCAGCGTCGGACAGGGGGCTTTCATTCAGTACTTC.

The chain joins TRBV6-5 to TRBJ1-1, with D possibly TRBD1 on 6 matching bases. The CDR3 consists of 13 residues. CDR1 MNHEY and CDR2 SVGAGI come from the germline V gene. V lost 8 bases, J lost 6 bases, and 16 bases lay in between. Here the CDR3 DNA reads TGTGCCAGCGGCGAACAGGGACGCGCTGAAGCTTTCTTT. Translated, it gives CASGEQGRAEAFF.

The chain links TRBV4-1 to TRBJ2-7; 9 nucleotides line up with TRBD2. The J segment lost 5 bases and the V segment lost 4 bases, leaving 12 bases of the junction unmatched. The CDR3 runs 16 residues. Per the germline V gene, CDR1 is MGHRA and CDR2 is YSYEKL. CDR3 nucleotides: TGCGCCAGCAGCCCCTGGGTAGCGGGAGCTCGGGACGAGCAGTACTTC. It translates to CASSPWVAGARDEQYF.

This chain connects TRBV5-1 to TRBJ2-1; 11 bases agree with TRBD2. This CDR3 contains 17 residues. The germline V gene has CDR1 SGHRS and CDR2 YFSETQ. J was trimmed by 4 bases and V by 0 bases; bases with no gene match: 6. CDR3 loop: CASSLVPTSGTYNEQFF. The CDR3 DNA reads TGCGCCAGCAGCTTGGTTCCGACTAGCGGGACGTACAATGAGCAGTTCTTC.

This chain uses TRBV11-1 with TRBJ2-7, with unresolved D. CDR1 is SGHAT, CDR2 FQDESV, per germline (reference sequence). This CDR3 has 13 amino acids. Trimming removed 1 base from V and 4 bases from J, with 8 bases in between. The CDR3, as DNA: TGTGCCAGCAGCTTAGATCAGGCTTACGAGCAGTACTTC. It codes for CASSLDQAYEQYF.

The chain is built from TRBV9 and TRBJ2-7, with 9 bases identical to TRBD2. This CDR3 spans 15 amino acids. Germline-derived CDR1 and CDR2 are SGDLS and YYNGEE. With 0 bases clipped from V and 5 bases from J, the junction kept 6 bases outside the gene matches. The CDR3 bases are TGTGCCAGCAGCGTAGCCTTAGCGGGAGCCCACGAGCAGTACTTC. Protein sequence: CASSVALAGAHEQYF.

The sample holds a few counts of this clone. V gene TRBV7-8 combines with J gene TRBJ2-1; TRBD2 aligns across 11 bases. The V and J ends lost 1 base and 7 bases, in that order; junction bases with no gene match: 24. Germline CDR1 reads SGHVS; CDR2 reads FQNEAQ. The CDR3 length is 22 residues. The CDR3 spells CASSLVWALAGALEGLRNEQFF. CDR3 nucleotides: TGTGCCAGCAGCTTAGTTTGGGCACTAGCGGGAGCTCTAGAGGGTCTTCGGAATGAGCAGTTCTTC.

The chain has TRBV19 and TRBJ1-5; D unresolved. V lost 3 bases to trimming and J lost 9 bases, with 12 bases between them. CDR1 is LNHDA and CDR2 is SQIVND in the germline V gene (reference sequence). The CDR3 spans 13 residues. The CDR3 coding sequence is TGTGCCAGTAGTATGGCCGGGATTCGGCCCCAGCATTTT. Its protein product is CASSMAGIRPQHF. The complete variable domain, with remaining parts taken from reference TRBV19 and TRBJ1-5, reads DGGITQSPKYLFRKEGQNVTLSCEQNLNHDAMYWYRQDPGQGLRLIYYSQIVNDFQKGDIAEGYSVSREKKESFPLTVTSAQKNPTAFYLCASSMAGIRPQHFGDGTRLSIL.

This clone was picked up a small number of times. The chain links TRBV30 to TRBJ2-7; 10 nucleotides line up with TRBD2. The J segment lost 9 bases and the V segment lost 0 bases, leaving 2 bases of the junction unmatched. Germline assignment: CDR1 GTSNPN and CDR2 SVGIG (reference sequence). The length of the CDR3 is 12 residues. The CDR3: CAWSVLAGRQYF. The CDR3 region has the DNA TGTGCCTGGAGTGTACTAGCGGGAAGGCAGTACTTC.

The V gene is TRBV9, the J gene TRBJ2-2; 10 nucleotides align to TRBD2. This CDR3 is built from 15 residues. J gave up 5 bases and V 7 bases, and 8 bases lay outside the gene matches. Germline assignment: CDR1 SGDLS and CDR2 YYNGEE. In DNA, the CDR3 is TGTGCCAGCGAGAGGCTAGCGGGAGTTACCGGGGAGCTGTTTTTT. It yields the protein CASERLAGVTGELFF.

V gene TRBV9 combines with J gene TRBJ1-2; 8 bases agree with TRBD1. Per germline, CDR1 SGDLS and CDR2 YYNGEE. Trimming at V came to 3 bases and at J to 8 bases, leaving 6 bases not matched to a gene. The CDR3 is 13 amino acids. The CDR3 region is CASSALGQGGYTF. The CDR3 DNA sequence: TGTGCCAGCAGCGCATTAGGACAGGGAGGCTACACCTTC.